A single sample gave rise to the 15 T cell receptor beta chains below, sequenced in a study of Ad26.COV2.S vaccination and SARS-CoV-2 variants. Treatment here: some 20 received Ad26.COV2.S at low or high dose, single or two shots; about 5 received placebo; per-sample allocation not given. Specimen acquisition occurred on day 63 following the initial vaccine or placebo injection. This table comes from immunoSEQ multiplex PCR, and its TCRdb copy is limited to in-frame clones, with some not included. The table lists 350,000 to 450,000 clones, around 87% of them singletons, with roughly 3.1% in the top ten. Sample: peripheral blood, taken in a trial of Ad26.COV2.S vaccine versus placebo. These receptors all come from a person between 18 and 65 years old who received the Ad26.COV2.S COVID-19 vaccine or a placebo.

The chain has TRBV30 and TRBJ1-1; D unclear. The germline gives CDR1 GTSNPN, CDR2 SVGIG (reference sequence). The CDR3 loop spans 14 amino acids. V lost 4 bases and J lost 1, with 13 bases in between. The CDR3 reads CAWMFSGRNTEAFF. In DNA form, the CDR3 reads TGTGCCTGGATGTTTTCGGGCAGGAACACTGAAGCTTTCTTT.

This CDR3 reads CASSPTEASNQPQHF. The CDR3 coding sequence is TGTGCCAGCAGCCCGACAGAAGCTAGCAATCAGCCCCAGCATTTT. The V gene is TRBV5-8, the J gene TRBJ1-5; TRBD1 is a possible D gene (5 bases). The length of the CDR3 is 15 residues. Looked up from germline, CDR1 is SGHTS and CDR2 is YDEGEE. V lost 4 bases, J lost 0 bases, and 11 bases lay in between. Using reference TRBV5-8 and TRBJ1-5 for the parts outside the CDR3, the full variable domain is EAGVTQSPTHLIKTRGQQATLRCSPISGHTSVYWYQQALGLGLQFLLWYDEGEERNRGNFPPRFSGRQFPNYSSELNVNALELEDSALYLCASSPTEASNQPQHFGDGTRLSIL.

This clone is a singleton in its sample. The chain has TRBV19 and TRBJ2-2, with TRBD2 as a possible D gene (6 bases). V was cut by 2 bases and J by 7 bases, with 17 bases left in between. From germline, CDR1 is LNHDA and CDR2 SQIVND (reference sequence). The CDR3 contains 16 residues. DNA for the CDR3: TGTGCCAGTAGTATACAGGGACGGGGGATGGGCGGGGAGCTGTTTTTT. Translation gives CASSIQGRGMGGELFF.

The V gene is TRBV4-3, the J gene TRBJ1-3; the D is unclear. Looked up from germline, CDR1 is LGHNA and CDR2 is YSLEER. The ends were cut back, 0 bases at V and 4 bases at J, with 7 bases in the middle. The CDR3 runs 14 residues. DNA of the CDR3: TGCGCCAGCAGCCAAGATCTATTAGGAAACACCATATATTTT. Protein sequence: CASSQDLLGNTIYF.

The chain has TRBV7-2 and TRBJ1-1, with no clear D. With 1 base removed from V and 7 bases from J, the gap between germline ends came to 13 bases. Germline lookup yields CDR1 SGHTA and CDR2 FQGNSA. The CDR3 contains 14 residues. The CDR3 DNA reads TGTGCCAGCAGCTTAGGGGGTAGCCTTATTGAAGCTTTCTTT. Translation gives CASSLGGSLIEAFF. The variable domain in full, completed from reference TRBV7-2 and TRBJ1-1, reads GAGVSQSPSNKVTEKGKDVELRCDPISGHTALYWYRQSLGQGLEFLIYFQGNSAPDKSGLPSDRFSAERTGGSVSTLTIQRTQQEDSAVYLCASSLGGSLIEAFFGQGTRLTVV.

The chain couples TRBV29-1 to TRBJ2-5, with 9 bases that match TRBD2. Germline-derived CDR1 and CDR2 are SQVTM and ANQGSEA. Losses at the gene ends were 5 bases for V and 7 bases for J; bases not matched to a gene: 14. This CDR3 has 15 amino acids. The CDR3 DNA follows: TGCAGCGTTAACAGTCGGCTAGCGGGGACCCGGACCCAGTACTTC. Amino acid sequence: CSVNSRLAGTRTQYF.

This clone was detected only once. The chain employs TRBV3-1 (or the pseudogene TRBV3-2) and TRBJ2-3; a possible D gene is TRBD1 (6 bases). This CDR3 has 19 residues. The germline gives CDR1 LGHDT, CDR2 YNNKEL (reference sequence). Between the trimmed V and J ends, which lost 0 bases and 2 bases, there was a span of 21 bases. The CDR3: CASSQDLRRTHRATDTQYF. The CDR3 DNA sequence: TGTGCCAGCAGCCAAGATCTTCGGCGGACACACAGGGCCACAGATACGCAGTATTTT.

DNA of the CDR3: TGTGCCACCAGTGATCCTCGGGACGGTGAAGGTCGTTACTTC. This codes for CATSDPRDGEGRYF. The chain couples TRBV24-1 to TRBJ2-7; the D call may be TRBD1 or TRBD2 (5 bases each). Germline-derived CDR1 and CDR2 are KGHDR and SFDVKD. The germline V and J ends were trimmed by 3 bases and 13 bases, with 21 bases remaining between them. This CDR3 contains 14 residues.

V gene TRBV3-1 (or the pseudogene TRBV3-2) combines with J gene TRBJ1-2; a weak D match, TRBD1 (5 bases). This CDR3 is 15 amino acids long. Germline V gene lookup returns CDR1 LGHDT and CDR2 YNNKEL (reference sequence). V lost 4 bases and J lost 2, with 14 bases in between. CDR3 sequence: CASSPRGASNYGYTF. The CDR3 bases are TGTGCCAGCAGCCCAAGGGGAGCCTCGAACTATGGCTACACCTTC.

The V gene is TRBV10-1, the J gene TRBJ2-3; D remains ambiguous. Per germline, CDR1 WNHNN and CDR2 SYGVQD (reference sequence). Trimming removed 2 bases from V and 2 bases from J, with 8 bases in between. This CDR3 is built from 14 residues. The CDR3 bases are TGCGCCAGCAGTGAGAGGCAGCACACAGATACGCAGTATTTT. It is translated as CASSERQHTDTQYF.

The chain is built from TRBV6-5 and TRBJ2-5; the D is unclear. The CDR3 contains 13 residues. Germline V CDR1 and CDR2: MNHEY, SVGAGI. V lost 7 bases and J 1 base, leaving 10 bases between the germline ends. This CDR3 reads CASIPNTQETQYF. CDR3 nucleotide sequence: TGTGCCAGCATCCCAAATACCCAAGAGACCCAGTACTTC.

The chain is built from TRBV27 and TRBJ1-2; 7 bases fit TRBD1. V was pared by 1 base and J by 6 bases, with 5 bases of the junction left unmatched. CDR1 and CDR2 (germline): MNHEY, SMNVEV (reference sequence). The CDR3 runs to 14 residues. The CDR3 nucleotides read TGTGCCAGCAGTTTATTTAGCAGGGGGGATGGCTACACCTTC. It encodes CASSLFSRGDGYTF.

The chain employs TRBV20-1 and TRBJ2-7; D may be TRBD1 (5 bases). Germline CDR1 and CDR2: DFQATT and SNEGSKA (reference sequence). V was shortened by 3 bases and J by 2 bases, with 8 bases between the two germline ends. The CDR3 runs to 12 residues. DNA of the CDR3: TGCAGTGCTAGTATAGGGGCCTACGAGCAGTACTTC. Amino acids: CSASIGAYEQYF.

Here the CDR3 DNA reads TGTGCCAGTAGTCCTTCGGGGTCGCGAAGCAATCAGCCCCAGCATTTT. Amino acids: CASSPSGSRSNQPQHF. The chain joins TRBV19 to TRBJ1-5; D is undetermined. V lost 5 bases, J lost 1 base, and 15 bases lay in between. CDR1 and CDR2 from the germline V gene are LNHDA and SQIVND (reference sequence). There are 16 residues in the CDR3.

The rearrangement uses TRBV20-1 and TRBJ2-1, with D perhaps given as TRBD1 or TRBD2 (5 bases each). Germline V lookup: CDR1 DFQATT, CDR2 SNEGSKA (reference sequence). V was pared by 4 bases and J by 7 bases, with 8 bases between. The CDR3 is 11 amino acids. CDR3: CSATGLNEQFF. CDR3 DNA sequence: TGCAGTGCTACGGGGCTTAATGAGCAGTTCTTC.